A single T cell receptor (beta chain) is shown here with its context. These data come from a study of monozygotic twins with inflammatory bowel disease. Germline V gene lookup returns CDR1 MNHNS and CDR2 SASEGT. The CDR3 consists of 12 residues. Per individual sample, eight separate reactions were used to make cDNA. With the 5' RACE reads reprocessed, TCRdb shows one record per CDR3 protein and no DNA. This listing includes some 210,000 distinct CDR3 sequences. The specimen sequenced was blood. The V call is TRBV6-1, the J call TRBJ1-2. The source is a human donor with ulcerative colitis or Crohn's disease, or a healthy co-twin of an affected twin (not recorded which). CDR3 loop: CATGEGAYGYTF.